A selection of T cell receptor beta chains follows, all from one sample in a study of CD8+ T cells in alopecia areata. The protocol was immunoSEQ multiplex PCR, while the TCRdb copy is restricted to in-frame clones and leaves out a portion. Of approximately 54,000 clones listed, about 96% were seen once; the top ten hold roughly 25%. The source was CD8+ T cells sorted from blood, collected at week 0. These receptors were taken from a human donor with alopecia areata. The CDR3 runs from the conserved cysteine through the conserved F or W. The order of the fields is V gene, clone size, J gene, D gene, CDR3 protein, CDR3 DNA. The D gene is left open where the match is weak. The size of a clone is reported for some rows only, either as once, few or many, or as a class for expanded clones.

V: TRBV4-2; size: NA; J: TRBJ2-7; D: NA; CDR3: CASSQDGVGWGNYEQYF; DNA: TGTGCCAGCAGCCAAGATGGCGTTGGGTGGGGCAACTACGAGCAGTACTTC
V: TRBV4-1; size: NA; J: TRBJ2-5; D: NA; CDR3: CASSPRLARSEETQYF; DNA: TGCGCCAGCAGCCCCCGTTTAGCAAGGAGCGAAGAGACCCAGTACTTC
V: TRBV19; size: NA; J: TRBJ1-1; D: NA; CDR3: CASSPGTENTEAFF; DNA: TGTGCCAGTAGTCCGGGAACAGAGAACACTGAAGCTTTCTTT
V: TRBV7-3; size: NA; J: TRBJ2-3; D: NA; CDR3: CASTGSSSTDTQYF; DNA: TGTGCCAGCACTGGTAGCAGCTCCACAGATACGCAGTATTTT
V: TRBV29-1; size: NA; J: TRBJ2-1; D: NA; CDR3: CSPVGGLYNEQFF; DNA: TGCAGCCCTGTGGGAGGCCTTTACAATGAGCAGTTCTTC
V: TRBV2; size: NA; J: TRBJ2-7; D: NA; CDR3: CASTSRTYEQYF; DNA: TGTGCCAGCACCTCCCGAACCTACGAGCAGTACTTC
V: TRBV7-2; size: NA; J: TRBJ1-1; D: TRBD1; CDR3: CASSPGTGGGNTEAFF; DNA: TGTGCCAGCAGCCCCGGGACAGGCGGAGGGAACACTGAAGCTTTCTTT
V: TRBV11-2; size: few; J: TRBJ2-7; D: NA; CDR3: CASSRTTGYEQYF; DNA: TGTGCCAGCAGCCGAACGACAGGCTACGAGCAGTACTTC
V: TRBV6-5; size: NA; J: TRBJ1-1; D: NA; CDR3: CASSDPGAKAFF; DNA: TGTGCCAGCAGTGACCCGGGAGCTAAAGCTTTCTTT
V: TRBV5-1; size: NA; J: TRBJ2-7; D: TRBD1; CDR3: CASSLGQGSIEQYF; DNA: TGCGCCAGCAGCTTGGGACAGGGGAGTATCGAGCAGTACTTC
V: TRBV6-6; size: few; J: TRBJ2-3; D: NA; CDR3: CAASEAQYF; DNA: TGTGCCGCCTCCGAGGCGCAGTATTTT
V: TRBV4-3; size: NA; J: TRBJ2-2; D: TRBD2; CDR3: CASSQERDYITGELFF; DNA: TGCGCCAGCAGCCAGGAACGGGACTATATCACCGGGGAGCTGTTTTTT
V: TRBV5-1; size: NA; J: TRBJ2-1; D: NA; CDR3: CASSWGQHPYNEQFF; DNA: TGCGCCAGCAGCTGGGGCCAGCATCCCTACAATGAGCAGTTCTTC
V: TRBV7-8; size: once; J: TRBJ1-5; D: TRBD1; CDR3: CASRKGSGGGQPQHF; DNA: TGTGCCAGCAGAAAAGGATCAGGGGGTGGTCAGCCCCAGCATTTT
V: TRBV19; size: NA; J: TRBJ2-7; D: TRBD1; CDR3: CASSASTGLSYEQYF; DNA: TGTGCCAGTAGCGCCTCGACAGGGTTATCCTACGAGCAGTACTTC
V: TRBV2; size: NA; J: TRBJ2-5; D: TRBD2; CDR3: CASSEPSLAGTQYF; DNA: TGTGCCAGCAGTGAACCCTCACTAGCGGGGACCCAGTACTTC
V: TRBV10-2; size: NA; J: TRBJ1-5; D: NA; CDR3: CASRKKGENQPQHF; DNA: TGCGCCAGCAGGAAGAAGGGGGAAAATCAGCCCCAGCATTTT
V: TRBV6-6; size: once; J: TRBJ2-5; D: NA; CDR3: CASRYNPTRQQETQYF; DNA: TGTGCCAGCAGGTATAACCCCACCAGGCAACAAGAGACCCAGTACTTC
V: TRBV7-6; size: NA; J: TRBJ2-7; D: TRBD1; CDR3: CASSLGQGPLGEQYF; DNA: TGTGCCAGCAGCTTAGGACAGGGCCCCCTTGGCGAGCAGTACTTC
V: TRBV5-4; size: NA; J: TRBJ2-1; D: NA; CDR3: CASTLLGGLTEQFF; DNA: TGTGCCAGCACGTTGTTGGGGGGCCTTACTGAGCAGTTCTTC
V: TRBV19; size: NA; J: TRBJ1-1; D: NA; CDR3: CASRPRGSGNTEAFF; DNA: TGTGCCAGTAGGCCAAGAGGGTCGGGGAACACTGAAGCTTTCTTT
V: TRBV30; size: few; J: TRBJ2-7; D: NA; CDR3: CAWSVGPSSSYEQYF; DNA: TGTGCCTGGAGTGTCGGACCCTCGAGCTCCTACGAGCAGTACTTC
V: TRBV4-1; size: NA; J: TRBJ2-3; D: NA; CDR3: CASSQLPGQTDTQYF; DNA: TGCGCCAGCAGCCAACTACCAGGACAGACAGATACGCAGTATTTT
V: TRBV5-8; size: NA; J: TRBJ2-1; D: NA; CDR3: CASSSGAYNEQFF; DNA: TGTGCCAGCAGCTCGGGGGCCTACAATGAGCAGTTCTTC
V: TRBV7-9; size: NA; J: TRBJ1-5; D: NA; CDR3: CASSFTNQPQHF; DNA: TGTGCCAGCAGCTTCACAAATCAGCCCCAGCATTTT
V: TRBV11-2; size: NA; J: TRBJ2-2; D: NA; CDR3: CASSLPGQDTGELFF; DNA: TGTGCCAGCAGCTTACCAGGGCAGGACACCGGGGAGCTGTTTTTT
V: TRBV6-1; size: NA; J: TRBJ2-7; D: NA; CDR3: CASSGQRPSYEQYF; DNA: TGTGCCAGCAGTGGACAGCGACCCTCCTACGAGCAGTACTTC
V: TRBV4-1; size: NA; J: TRBJ1-1; D: NA; CDR3: CASSPGGAGIVGAFF; DNA: TGCGCCAGCAGCCCGGGGGGGGCAGGGATTGTTGGAGCTTTCTTT
V: TRBV6-6; size: NA; J: TRBJ2-5; D: NA; CDR3: CASSYSETQYF; DNA: TGTGCCAGCAGTTACTCAGAGACCCAGTACTTC
V: TRBV7-9; size: NA; J: TRBJ2-7; D: NA; CDR3: CASSLVDSYEQYF; DNA: TGTGCCAGCAGCTTAGTGGACTCCTACGAGCAGTACTTC
V: TRBV4-1; size: once; J: TRBJ2-7; D: TRBD1; CDR3: CASSLQDRVDEQYF; DNA: TGCGCCAGCAGCCTCCAGGACAGGGTAGACGAGCAGTACTTC
V: TRBV4-1; size: NA; J: TRBJ2-7; D: NA; CDR3: CASSQLENYEQYF; DNA: TGCGCCAGCAGCCAATTGGAAAATTACGAGCAGTACTTC
V: TRBV5-4; size: NA; J: TRBJ2-1; D: NA; CDR3: CASSPTDRYNEQFF; DNA: TGTGCCAGCAGCCCTACCGACAGATACAATGAGCAGTTCTTC
V: TRBV25-1; size: NA; J: TRBJ1-1; D: NA; CDR3: CASSDEGNEAFF; DNA: TGTGCCAGCAGTGACGAAGGGAATGAAGCTTTCTTT
V: TRBV30; size: once; J: TRBJ1-5; D: NA; CDR3: CAWGTGASPWPQHF; DNA: TGTGCCTGGGGGACCGGGGCCAGCCCTTGGCCCCAGCATTTT
V: TRBV5-1; size: NA; J: TRBJ2-1; D: TRBD1; CDR3: CASSFIGQAPYNEQFF; DNA: TGCGCCAGCAGCTTTATTGGACAGGCCCCCTACAATGAGCAGTTCTTC
V: TRBV9; size: NA; J: TRBJ2-5; D: NA; CDR3: CASSVEGLYQETQYF; DNA: TGTGCCAGCAGCGTAGAGGGACTTTATCAAGAGACCCAGTACTTC
V: TRBV6-5; size: NA; J: TRBJ2-7; D: TRBD1; CDR3: CASSYGTVPYEQYF; DNA: TGTGCCAGCAGTTATGGGACAGTTCCCTACGAGCAGTACTTC
V: TRBV7-9; size: NA; J: TRBJ2-3; D: NA; CDR3: CASSSTSDGAGDTQYF; DNA: TGTGCCAGCAGCTCGACATCGGATGGGGCGGGAGATACGCAGTATTTT
V: TRBV5-6; size: NA; J: TRBJ2-5; D: NA; CDR3: CASSFGFGETQYF; DNA: TGTGCCAGCAGCTTCGGGTTTGGGGAGACCCAGTACTTC